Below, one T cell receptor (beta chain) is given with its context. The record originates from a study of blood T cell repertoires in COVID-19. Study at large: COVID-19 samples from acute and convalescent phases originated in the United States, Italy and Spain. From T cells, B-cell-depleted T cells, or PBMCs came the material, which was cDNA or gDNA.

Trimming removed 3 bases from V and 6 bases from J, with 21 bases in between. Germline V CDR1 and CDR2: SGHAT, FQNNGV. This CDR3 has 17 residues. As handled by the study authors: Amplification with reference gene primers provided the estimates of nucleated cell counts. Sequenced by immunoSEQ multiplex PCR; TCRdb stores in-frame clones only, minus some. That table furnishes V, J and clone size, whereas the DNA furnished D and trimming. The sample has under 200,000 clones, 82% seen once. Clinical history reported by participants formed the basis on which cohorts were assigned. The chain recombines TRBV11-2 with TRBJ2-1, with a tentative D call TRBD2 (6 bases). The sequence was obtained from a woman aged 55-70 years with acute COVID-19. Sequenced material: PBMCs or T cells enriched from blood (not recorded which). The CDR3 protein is CASSLFRLELISNEQFF. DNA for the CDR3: TGTGCCAGCAGCTTGTTCCGACTAGAGCTTATCTCCAATGAGCAGTTCTTC.